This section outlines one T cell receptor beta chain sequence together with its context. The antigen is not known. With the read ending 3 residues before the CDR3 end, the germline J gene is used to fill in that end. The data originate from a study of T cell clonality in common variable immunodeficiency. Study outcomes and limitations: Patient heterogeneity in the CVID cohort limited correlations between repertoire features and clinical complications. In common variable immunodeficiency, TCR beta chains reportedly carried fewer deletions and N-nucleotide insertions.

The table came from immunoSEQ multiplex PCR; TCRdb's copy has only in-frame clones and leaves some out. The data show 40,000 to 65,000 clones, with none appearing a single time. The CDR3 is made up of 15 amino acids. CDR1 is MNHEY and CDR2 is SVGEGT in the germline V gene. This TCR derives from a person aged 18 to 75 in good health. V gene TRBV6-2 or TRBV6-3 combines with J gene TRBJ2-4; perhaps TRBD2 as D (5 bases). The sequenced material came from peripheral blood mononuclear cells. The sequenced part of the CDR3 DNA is TGTGCCAGCAGTTACCATACCGCTGGACTGGATGGT. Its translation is CASSYHTAGLDG. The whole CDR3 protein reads CASSYHTAGLDGQYF.